This TCR beta chain was identified during a study of graft-versus-host responses after intestinal transplantation. Study-wide findings and caveats: Recipient bone marrow held GvH clones, some seen earlier in ileum or blood.

Clones were read by immunoSEQ multiplex PCR, and TCRdb kept only the in-frame ones, dropping some. The table includes roughly 14,000 clones, roughly 35% detected once. The authors combined roughly 200,000 CFSE-labeled responder cells with roughly 200,000 irradiated, violet-dye-labeled stimulator cells in plates. Cell sorting after the reaction yielded proliferating CFSE-low CD3+CD4+ and CD3+CD8+ responders. V was trimmed by 0 bases and J by 6 bases, leaving 15 bases between them. CDR1 is LGHNA, CDR2 YSLEER, per germline. This CDR3 is built from 16 residues. This clone was counted between two and nine times.

Source: alloreactive CD8+ T cells from a mixed lymphocyte reaction culture, taken before intestinal transplant. As to subset: CFSE-low proliferating T cells sorted from roughly six-day pre-transplant mixed lymphocyte reaction (GvH or HvG direction). The TCR sequence derives from a human patient who received an intestinal transplant. V and J are TRBV4-3 and TRBJ2-4; possibly TRBD2 for D (6 bases). This chain's CDR3 is CASSQDEEGLLNIQYF. DNA of the CDR3: TGCGCCAGCAGCCAAGACGAGGAGGGCCTCCTAAACATTCAGTACTTC.